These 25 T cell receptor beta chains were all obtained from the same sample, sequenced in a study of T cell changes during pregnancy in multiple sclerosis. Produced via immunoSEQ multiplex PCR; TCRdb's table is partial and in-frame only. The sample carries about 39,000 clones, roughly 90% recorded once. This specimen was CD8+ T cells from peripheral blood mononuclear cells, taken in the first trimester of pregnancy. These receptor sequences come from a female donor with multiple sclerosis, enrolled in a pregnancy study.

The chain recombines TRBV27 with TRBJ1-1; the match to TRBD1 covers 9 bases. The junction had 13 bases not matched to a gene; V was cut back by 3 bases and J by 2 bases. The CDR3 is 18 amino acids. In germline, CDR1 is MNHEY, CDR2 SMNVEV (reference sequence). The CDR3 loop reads CASSFLAGTGKGNTEAFF. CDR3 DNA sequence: TGTGCCAGCAGTTTTTTAGCGGGGACAGGGAAAGGAAACACTGAAGCTTTCTTT.

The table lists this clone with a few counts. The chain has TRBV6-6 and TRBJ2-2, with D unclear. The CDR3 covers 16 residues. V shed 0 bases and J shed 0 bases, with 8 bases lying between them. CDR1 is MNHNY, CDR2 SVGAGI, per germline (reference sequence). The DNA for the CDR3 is TGTGCCAGCAGTTACTCGGCACCCGCGAACACCGGGGAGCTGTTTTTT. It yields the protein CASSYSAPANTGELFF.

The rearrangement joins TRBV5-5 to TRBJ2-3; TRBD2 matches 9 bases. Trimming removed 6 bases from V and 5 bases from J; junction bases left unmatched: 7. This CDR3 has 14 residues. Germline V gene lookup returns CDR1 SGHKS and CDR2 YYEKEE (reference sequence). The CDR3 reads CASMNSGGGDTQYF. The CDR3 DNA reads TGTGCCAGCATGAATAGCGGGGGAGGAGATACGCAGTATTTT.

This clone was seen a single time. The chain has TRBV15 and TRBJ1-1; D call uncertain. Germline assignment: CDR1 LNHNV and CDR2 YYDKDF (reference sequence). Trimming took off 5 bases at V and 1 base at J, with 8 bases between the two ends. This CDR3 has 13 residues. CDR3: CATSFTQNTEAFF. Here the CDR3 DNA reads TGTGCCACCAGCTTTACACAGAACACTGAAGCTTTCTTT.

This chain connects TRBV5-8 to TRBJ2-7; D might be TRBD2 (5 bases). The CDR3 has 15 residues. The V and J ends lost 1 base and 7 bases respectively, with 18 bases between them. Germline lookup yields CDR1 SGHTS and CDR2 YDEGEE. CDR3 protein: CASSLRSGTLGEQYF. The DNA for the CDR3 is TGTGCCAGCAGCTTGCGATCGGGAACACTTGGGGAGCAGTACTTC.

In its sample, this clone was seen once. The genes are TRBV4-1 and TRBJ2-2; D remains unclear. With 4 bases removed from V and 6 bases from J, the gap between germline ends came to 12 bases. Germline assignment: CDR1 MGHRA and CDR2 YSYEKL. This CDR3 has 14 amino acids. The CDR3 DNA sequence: TGCGCCAGCAGCCCTCAGGTTCATTCCGGGGAGCTGTTTTTT. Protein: CASSPQVHSGELFF.

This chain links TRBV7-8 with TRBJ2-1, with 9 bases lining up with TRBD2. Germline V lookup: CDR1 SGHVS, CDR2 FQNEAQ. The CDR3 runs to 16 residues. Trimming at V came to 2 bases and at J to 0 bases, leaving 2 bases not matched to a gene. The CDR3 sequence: CASSLRRGGSYNEQFF. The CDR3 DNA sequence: TGTGCCAGCAGCTTAAGGCGGGGGGGCTCCTACAATGAGCAGTTCTTC.

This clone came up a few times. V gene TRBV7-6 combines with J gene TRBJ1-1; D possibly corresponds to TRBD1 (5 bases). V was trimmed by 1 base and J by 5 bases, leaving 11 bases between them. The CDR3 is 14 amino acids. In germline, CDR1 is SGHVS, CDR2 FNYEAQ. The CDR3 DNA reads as TGTGCCAGCAGCTTAGAAGACAGTCAAACTGAAGCTTTCTTT. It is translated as CASSLEDSQTEAFF.

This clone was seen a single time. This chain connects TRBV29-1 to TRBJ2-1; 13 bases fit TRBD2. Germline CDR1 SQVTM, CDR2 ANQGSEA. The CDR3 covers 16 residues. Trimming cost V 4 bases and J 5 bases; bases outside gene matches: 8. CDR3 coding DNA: TGCAGCGTTGTCACTAGCGGGGGGGCCTCGGACAATGAGCAGTTCTTC. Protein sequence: CSVVTSGGASDNEQFF.

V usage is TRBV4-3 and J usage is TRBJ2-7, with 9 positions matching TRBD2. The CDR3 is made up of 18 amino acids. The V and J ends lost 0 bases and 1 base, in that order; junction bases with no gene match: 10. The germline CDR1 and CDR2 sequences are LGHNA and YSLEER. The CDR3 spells CASSQELDIAGVSYEQYF. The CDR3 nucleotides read TGCGCCAGCAGCCAAGAGCTAGATATAGCGGGGGTTTCCTACGAGCAGTACTTC.

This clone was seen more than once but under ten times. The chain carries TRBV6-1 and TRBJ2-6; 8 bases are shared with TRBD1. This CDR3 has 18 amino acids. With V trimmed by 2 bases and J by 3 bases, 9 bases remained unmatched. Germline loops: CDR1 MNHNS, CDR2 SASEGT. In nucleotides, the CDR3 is TGTGCCAGCAGTGAAAATCCGACAGGGGTCTTTGGGGCCAACGTCCTGACTTTC. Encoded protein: CASSENPTGVFGANVLTF.

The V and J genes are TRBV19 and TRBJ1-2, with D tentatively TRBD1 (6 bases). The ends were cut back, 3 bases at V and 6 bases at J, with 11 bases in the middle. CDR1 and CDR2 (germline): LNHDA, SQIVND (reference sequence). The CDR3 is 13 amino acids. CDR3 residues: CASSIGRGDGYTF. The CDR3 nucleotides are TGTGCCAGTAGTATTGGCAGGGGTGATGGCTACACCTTC.

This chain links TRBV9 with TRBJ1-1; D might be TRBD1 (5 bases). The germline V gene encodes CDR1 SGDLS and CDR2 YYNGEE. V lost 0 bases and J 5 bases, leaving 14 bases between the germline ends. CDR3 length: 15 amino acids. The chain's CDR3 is CASSVAEGLETEAFF. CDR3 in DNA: TGTGCCAGCAGCGTAGCGGAGGGACTGGAAACTGAAGCTTTCTTT.

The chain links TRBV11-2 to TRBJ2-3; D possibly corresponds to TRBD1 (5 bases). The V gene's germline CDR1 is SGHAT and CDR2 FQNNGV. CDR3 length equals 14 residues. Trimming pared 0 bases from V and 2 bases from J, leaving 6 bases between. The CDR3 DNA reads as TGTGCCAGCAGCTTAGAGGGGCTCACAGATACGCAGTATTTT. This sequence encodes CASSLEGLTDTQYF.

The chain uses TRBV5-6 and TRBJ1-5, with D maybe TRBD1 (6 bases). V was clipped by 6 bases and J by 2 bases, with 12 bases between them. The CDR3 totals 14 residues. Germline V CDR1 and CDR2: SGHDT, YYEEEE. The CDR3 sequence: CASNQGTGNQPQHF. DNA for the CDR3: TGTGCCAGCAACCAGGGGACGGGCAATCAGCCCCAGCATTTT.

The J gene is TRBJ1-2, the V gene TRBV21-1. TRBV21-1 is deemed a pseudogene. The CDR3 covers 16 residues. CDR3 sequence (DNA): TGTGCCAGCAGCAAAGATGTTGGGGGGAAAACGGATGGCTACACCTTC. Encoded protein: CASSKDVGGKTDGYTF.

The chain's CDR3 is CASGQVGGYTF. DNA of the CDR3: TGTGCCAGTGGACAGGTTGGCGGCTACACCTTC. The chain combines TRBV27 with TRBJ1-2, with 7 nucleotides matching TRBD1. There are 11 residues in the CDR3. Unmatched junction bases numbered 6, after V lost 9 bases and J lost 8 bases. Germline V CDR1 and CDR2: MNHEY, SMNVEV (reference sequence).

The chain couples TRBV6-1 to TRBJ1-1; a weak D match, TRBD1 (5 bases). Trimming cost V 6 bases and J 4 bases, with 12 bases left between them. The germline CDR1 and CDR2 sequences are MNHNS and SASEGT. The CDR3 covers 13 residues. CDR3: CASRSGGGTEAFF. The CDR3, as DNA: TGTGCCAGCAGAAGCGGGGGGGGCACTGAAGCTTTCTTT.

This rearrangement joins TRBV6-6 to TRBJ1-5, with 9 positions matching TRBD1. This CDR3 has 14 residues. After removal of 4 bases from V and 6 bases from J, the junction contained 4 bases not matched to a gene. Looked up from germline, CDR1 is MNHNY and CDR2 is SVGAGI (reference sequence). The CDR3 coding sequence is TGTGCCAGCAGTTTCCGACAGGGGGGTCAGCCCCAGCATTTT. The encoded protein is CASSFRQGGQPQHF.

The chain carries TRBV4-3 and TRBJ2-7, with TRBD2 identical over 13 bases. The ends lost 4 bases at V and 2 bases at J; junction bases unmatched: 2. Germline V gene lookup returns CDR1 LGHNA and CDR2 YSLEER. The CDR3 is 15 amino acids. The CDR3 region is CASSPGLAGAYEQYF. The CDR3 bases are TGCGCCAGCAGCCCCGGACTAGCGGGGGCCTACGAGCAGTACTTC.

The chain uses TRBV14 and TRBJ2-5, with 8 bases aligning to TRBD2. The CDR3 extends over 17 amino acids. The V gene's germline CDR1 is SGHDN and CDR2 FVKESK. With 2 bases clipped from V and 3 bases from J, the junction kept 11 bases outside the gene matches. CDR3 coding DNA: TGTGCCAGCAGCCAACTAAGCGGGGGCCTTTCCGAAGAGACCCAGTACTTC. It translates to CASSQLSGGLSEETQYF.

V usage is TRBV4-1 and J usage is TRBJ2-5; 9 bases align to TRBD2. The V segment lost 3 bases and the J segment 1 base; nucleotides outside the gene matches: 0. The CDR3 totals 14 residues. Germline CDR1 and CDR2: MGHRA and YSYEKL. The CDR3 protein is CASSQTSGQETQYF. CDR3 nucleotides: TGCGCCAGCAGCCAGACTAGCGGCCAAGAGACCCAGTACTTC.

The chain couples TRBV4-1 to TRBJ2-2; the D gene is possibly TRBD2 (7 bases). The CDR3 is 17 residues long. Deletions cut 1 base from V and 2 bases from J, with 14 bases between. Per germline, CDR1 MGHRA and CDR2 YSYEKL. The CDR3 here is CASSQAWGGFNTGELFF. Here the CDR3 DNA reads TGCGCCAGCAGCCAAGCTTGGGGGGGCTTCAACACCGGGGAGCTGTTTTTT.

The CDR3 sequence is CASSQASGQAYEQYF. In DNA, the CDR3 is TGCGCCAGCAGCCAAGCCTCGGGACAGGCCTACGAGCAGTACTTC. The chain couples TRBV4-3 to TRBJ2-7, with TRBD1 identical over 8 bases. The V segment lost 1 base and the J segment 2 bases; nucleotides outside the gene matches: 4. The CDR3 is made up of 15 amino acids. Germline V gene sequence: CDR1 LGHNA, CDR2 YSLEER.

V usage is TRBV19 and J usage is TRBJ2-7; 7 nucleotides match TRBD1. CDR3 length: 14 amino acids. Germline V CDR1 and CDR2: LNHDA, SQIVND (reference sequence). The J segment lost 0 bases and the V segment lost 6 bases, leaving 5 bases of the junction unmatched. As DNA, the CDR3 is TGTGCCAGTAGCGGACAGGACAGCTCCTACGAGCAGTACTTC. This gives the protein CASSGQDSSYEQYF.